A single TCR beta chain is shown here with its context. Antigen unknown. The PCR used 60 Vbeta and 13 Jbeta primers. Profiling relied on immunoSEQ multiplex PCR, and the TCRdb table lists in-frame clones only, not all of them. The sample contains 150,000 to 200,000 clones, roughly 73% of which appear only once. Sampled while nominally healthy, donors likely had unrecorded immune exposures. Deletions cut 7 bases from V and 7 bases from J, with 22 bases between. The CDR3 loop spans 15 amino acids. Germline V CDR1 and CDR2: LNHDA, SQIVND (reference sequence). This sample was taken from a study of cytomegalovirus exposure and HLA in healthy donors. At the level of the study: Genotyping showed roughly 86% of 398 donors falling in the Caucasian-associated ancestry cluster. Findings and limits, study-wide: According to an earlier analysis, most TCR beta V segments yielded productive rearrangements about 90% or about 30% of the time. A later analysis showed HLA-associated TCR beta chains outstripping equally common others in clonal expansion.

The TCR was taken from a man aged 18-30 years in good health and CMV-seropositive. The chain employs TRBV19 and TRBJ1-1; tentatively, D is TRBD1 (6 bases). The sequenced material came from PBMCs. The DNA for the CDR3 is TGTGCCAGTACCCCAAGGGGAGGGGGTTTACTTGAAGCTTTCTTT. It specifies CASTPRGGGLLEAFF.